This T cell receptor (beta chain) was retrieved from a study of immune evolution from preneoplasia to lung adenocarcinoma (dated by TCRdb to about 2021). Describing the broader study: HLA loss of heterozygosity was seen in around 7.3%, 15% and 36% of AIS, MIA and ADC lesions, and in no AAH lesions. Resected precursor lesions (AAH, AIS, MIA) and invasive adenocarcinomas were compared against paired morphologically normal lung tissue. Immune contexture across lung adenocarcinoma precursors and invasive adenocarcinoma was profiled using immune gene expression, TCR sequencing and multiplex immunofluorescence. In total, the cohort included some 54 patients with pulmonary nodules, all of whom underwent surgical resection. The study reported that 85 to 130 samples were used for TCR sequencing. POLYSOLVER was used to infer class I HLA alleles from exome data, and LOHHLA was used to detect allele-specific HLA loss. The sample size was set by how many specimens were available, not by a prior power calculation. TCR sequencing data were obtained from 51 patients. The immune data were integrated with whole exome sequencing and methylation data obtained from the same cohort of nodules. The study at large found these results: Because all patients came from Japan and China, whether the findings apply to Western populations was uncertain. Top T cell clone frequencies were highest in normal lung and appeared to decrease progressively from AAH through AIS, MIA and invasive adenocarcinoma. The highest clonality was observed in normal lung, whereas higher T cell density and diversity but lower clonality appeared to be present in later-stage lesions. KRAS-mutant nodules showed the highest T cell clonality compared with EGFR-mutant or double wild-type lesions. The findings were based on association rather than direct causation, and larger cohorts with long-term follow-up and longitudinal biopsies were deemed needed.

Worth noting for this clone: Its binding antigen is unknown. Base qualities are not provided; no much larger clone lies one nucleotide away.

Between 2014 and 2017, the patients underwent resection in either Japan or China. Two lung cancer pathologists independently reviewed H&E slides to confirm the histologic diagnosis of every case. To enrich premalignant or tumor cells for nucleic acid extraction, macro-dissection was performed after pathologic assessment. DNA was isolated from FFPE tissue using the AllPrep DNA/RNA FFPE Kit. TCR beta CDR3 regions were sequenced from DNA using the immunoSEQ hsTCRbeta Kit. The original pipeline was this. The ImmunoSEQ Analyzer was used to analyse the TCR sequencing data. T cell clonality was defined as 1 minus Pielou's evenness, as computed on productive rearrangements. The inverse Simpson index, applied to productive templates, was used to measure T cell diversity. T cell density was expressed as TCR beta template counts normalized to usable DNA, with usable DNA estimated by amplifying and sequencing housekeeping genes. Two-sided Kruskal-Wallis tests were used to compare TCR metrics across histologic stages. As stored in TCRdb, this immuneACCESS dataset retains in-frame rearrangements with V and J assigned. A fraction of the clones does not appear; measured against another copy, unresolved V genes explain less than half of the discrepancy, and the remainder lacks a known reason. From that table come the V and J calls and clone size; the DNA was used to work out D and trimming. This sample gives approximately 4,300 clones in total; roughly 88% of them show up just once. The ten biggest clones cover around 3.9% of the sample.

The trim is 0 bases for V and 2 bases for J, with a gap of 11 bases between the germline ends. The germline V gene encodes CDR1 MGHRA and CDR2 YSYEKL. From the cysteine up to the phenylalanine, the CDR3 has a length of 15 residues. Just CDR3 DNA is preserved here, 45 bases in frame from base 1. The sample comprised FFPE minimally invasive lung adenocarcinoma tissue. The sample's cell subset or site label, in plain terms: micro-invasive lung adenocarcinoma (MIA). The clonotype comes from a donor at least 70 years old with lung adenocarcinoma. The receptor chain draws on TRBV4-1 and TRBJ2-7; matching of 5 bases hints at TRBD2 as the D gene. The bases read TGCGCCAGCAGCCAAGAATGGGCGGGTACCTACGAGCAGTACTTC. Protein translation: CASSQEWAGTYEQYF.